The T cell receptor beta chain described here comes from a study of beta chain features in type 1 diabetes. Notes on the study in general: Patients with Type 1 diabetes showed moderately but significantly shorter TCRB CDR3s in all four CD4+ subsets. A pattern of fewer insertions and more deletions at VDJ junctions was seen in type 1 diabetes patients.

What was sequenced were expressed TCRB transcripts, since all of the isolated RNA had been reverse transcribed. Sequencing used immunoSEQ multiplex PCR; TCRdb keeps in-frame clones, though not all of them. This table holds around 16,000 clones, around 70% found once. The CDR3 consists of 12 residues. The germline V gene has CDR1 SQVTM and CDR2 ANQGSEA. V was cut by 3 bases and J by 9 bases, with 14 bases left in between. For this clone: The antigen is not known.

Each donor gave one heparinised blood draw averaging roughly 120 mL. This sequence was found in a man aged 25-45 years with type 1 diabetes. The sample was stem cell memory CD4+ T cells from blood. The chain combines TRBV29-1 with TRBJ1-1; TRBD1 is a possible D gene (5 bases). In DNA form, the CDR3 reads TGCAGCGTTGAGGGCAGGGCCAGGCAAGCTTTCTTT. As protein: CSVEGRARQAFF.